Sequencing of this TCR beta chain was carried out in a study of cytomegalovirus exposure and HLA in healthy donors. At the level of the study: Assignment to the Caucasian-associated ancestry cluster applied to 75% to 85% of the approximately 370 genotyped donors.

This PCR relied on a set of 60 Vbeta primers and 13 Jbeta primers. Sequencing used immunoSEQ multiplex PCR; TCRdb keeps in-frame clones, though not all of them. The profile shows 120,000 to 150,000 clones, almost 85% of them singletons. Broader study findings: In vitro testing confirmed a few CMV-associated chains as specific for CMV antigens. There were 160 or so TCR beta chains listed as cytomegalovirus-associated. A later analysis reportedly found that, within productive TCRs, an Asian-associated ancestry cluster had fewer N-insertions than the mean observed across the roughly 630 donors.

As regards this clone: What it recognizes is unknown.

The length of the CDR3 is 18 residues. Germline lookup yields CDR1 SGHAT and CDR2 FQNNGV. V dropped 5 bases and J dropped 7; count of bases not matched to a gene: 16. Sequences were obtained from PBMCs. This TCR was recovered from a woman in her thirties or forties in good health and CMV-seronegative. The J gene is TRBJ2-1, the V gene TRBV11-2, with 11 bases aligning to TRBD2. The CDR3 sequence is CASSRHGTSGSQGNEQFF. The CDR3, as DNA: TGTGCCAGCAGCCGACACGGGACTAGCGGATCTCAGGGGAATGAGCAGTTCTTC.